The source of this T cell receptor (beta chain) is a study of patients with pleural tuberculosis (TCRdb year 2014). The run used an Illumina Genome Analyzer IIx. TCRdb trimmed public reads at Q25 via fastp, called clones via MiXCR and kept in-frame beta chains. Every entry covers one CDR3 protein and lists the most common genes and DNA from its rows. Recorded for this sample are around 49,000 distinct CDR3 sequences; about 7.9% of them occurred a single time. About a sixth of the sample lies in the top ten. Comments on this clonotype: Its antigen remains undetermined. One base away there is no much larger clone; base qualities are not given.

The CDR3 runs 13 amino acids, cysteine and phenylalanine included. Only the CDR3 portion is preserved as DNA: 39 bases, with reading frame beginning at the first base. Trimmed from V: 6 bases; trimmed from J: 7 bases; junction bases lacking a gene match: 9. From a lookup of the germline V gene (reference sequence), CDR1 and CDR2 are DFQATT and SNEGSKA. The TCR comes from a human donor with pleural tuberculosis. The chain links TRBV20-1 with TRBJ2-3; 8 middle bases align to TRBD2. The nucleotide sequence reads as follows: TGCAGTGCAATCGGACAGCGGGGGTATACGCAGTATTTT. Its protein product is CSAIGQRGYTQYF.